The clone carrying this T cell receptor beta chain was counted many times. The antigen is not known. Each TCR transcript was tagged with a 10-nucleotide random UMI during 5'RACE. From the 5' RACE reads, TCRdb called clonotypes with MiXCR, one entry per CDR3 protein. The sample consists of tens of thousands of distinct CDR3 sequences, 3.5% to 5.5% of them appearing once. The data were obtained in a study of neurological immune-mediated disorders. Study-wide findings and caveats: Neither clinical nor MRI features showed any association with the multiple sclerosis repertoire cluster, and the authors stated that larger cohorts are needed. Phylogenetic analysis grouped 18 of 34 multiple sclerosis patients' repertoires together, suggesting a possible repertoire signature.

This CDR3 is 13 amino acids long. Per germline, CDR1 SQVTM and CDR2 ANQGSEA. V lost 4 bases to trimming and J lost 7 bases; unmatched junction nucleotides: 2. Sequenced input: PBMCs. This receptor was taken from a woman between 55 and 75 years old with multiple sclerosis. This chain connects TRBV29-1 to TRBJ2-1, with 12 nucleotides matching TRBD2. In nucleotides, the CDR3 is TGCAGCGTTGCACTAGCGGGAGGTAATGAGCAGTTCTTC. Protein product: CSVALAGGNEQFF.